Each of the 22 T cell receptor beta chains below was sequenced from the same sample in a study of CD8 T cells in ankylosing spondylitis. Points from the study as a whole: A TCR beta motif of fewer than ten highly homologous variants seemed to mark ankylosing spondylitis blood.

The antigens for these receptors are not known. TCRdb re-analysed the 5' RACE reads in MiXCR, keeping a single row per CDR3 protein. The repertoire holds fewer than 400,000 distinct CDR3 sequences, with 6.5% to 10% as singletons. Input material: blood, either unsorted or a sorted T cell fraction (not recorded which). Receptors were obtained from a male donor with ankylosing spondylitis.

Only a few counts were recorded for this clonotype. This chain connects TRBV4-1 to TRBJ2-2, with TRBD2 matching 8 bases. The germline V gene has CDR1 MGHRA and CDR2 YSYEKL. This CDR3 has 18 amino acids. Unmatched junction bases numbered 10, after V lost 4 bases and J lost 0 bases. CDR3 sequence: CASSPIQAGAANTGELFF. Written as DNA, the CDR3 is TGCGCCAGCAGCCCGATCCAAGCGGGAGCCGCGAACACCGGGGAGCTGTTTTTT.

This clonotype has at least ten counts. The V call is TRBV12-3 or TRBV12-4, the J call TRBJ1-4; D not certain. The CDR3 consists of 13 residues. Trimming removed 6 bases from V and 11 bases from J, with 16 bases in between. The CDR3 DNA reads as TGTGCCAGCAGGCCGAGAATTTCCGACAAACTGTTTTTT. This codes for CASRPRISDKLFF.

This clonotype was counted between two and nine times. V gene TRBV2 combines with J gene TRBJ2-2; D is ambiguous. Trimming stripped 3 bases from V and 15 bases from J, with 11 bases between. This CDR3 has 11 amino acids. Germline CDR1 is SNHLY and CDR2 is FYNNEI. CDR3 sequence reads: CASSEFLKLFF. The CDR3, as DNA: TGTGCCAGCAGTGAGTTCCTCAAGTTGTTTTTT.

This clonotype was recorded many times. The chain joins TRBV4-1 to TRBJ1-4, with unresolved D. The ends were cut back, 0 bases at V and 2 bases at J, with 10 bases in the middle. The CDR3 has 16 amino acids. The V gene's germline CDR1 is MGHRA and CDR2 YSYEKL. The CDR3 loop is CASSQELRNTNEKLFF. The CDR3 DNA is TGCGCCAGCAGCCAAGAGTTAAGAAACACTAATGAAAAACTGTTTTTT.

About this clonotype itself: A junction boundary mismatches the germline segment, possibly from a read error. The gene calls are TRBV6-2 or TRBV6-3 and TRBJ2-7; D possibly corresponds to TRBD2 (5 bases). The CDR3 sequence is 15 residues long. Germline values: CDR1 MNHEY, CDR2 SVGEGT. CDR3 region: CASSPRGAFSNEQYF. DNA of the CDR3: TGTGCCAGCAGCCCCCGGGGTGCGTTCTCCAACGAGCAGTACTTC.

The sample holds a few counts of this clonotype. This rearrangement joins TRBV20-1 to TRBJ2-1, with TRBD1 matching 7 bases. V lost 6 bases to trimming and J lost 0 bases; unmatched junction nucleotides: 5. Germline V CDR1 and CDR2: DFQATT, SNEGSKA (reference sequence). The CDR3 is 14 amino acids. The CDR3 sequence: CSALDRASYNEQFF. The CDR3, as DNA: TGCAGTGCCCTAGACAGGGCCTCCTACAATGAGCAGTTCTTC.

Only a few counts were recorded for this clonotype. In DNA, the CDR3 is TGTGCCAGCAGCCAAGATCATGAAGGCGTTCAAGAGACCCAGTACTTC. Its translation is CASSQDHEGVQETQYF. The rearrangement uses TRBV3-1 and TRBJ2-5; D is uncertain. Trimming left V 0 bases short and J 2 bases short, with 13 bases between. The germline V gene encodes CDR1 LGHDT and CDR2 YNNKEL (reference sequence). The CDR3 spans 16 residues.

The sample holds many counts of this clonotype. The chain is built from TRBV29-1 and TRBJ2-3; D is unresolved. The V end lost 5 bases, the J end lost 6 bases, and 18 bases lay between the germline ends. The CDR3 extends over 14 amino acids. Germline assignment: CDR1 SQVTM and CDR2 ANQGSEA. CDR3 in amino acids: CSVLDEVRADTQYF. The CDR3 nucleotides read TGCAGCGTTTTGGACGAGGTTAGGGCGGATACGCAGTATTTT.

This clonotype has ten or more counts. This chain uses TRBV27 with TRBJ2-2, with 10 bases that match TRBD2. The CDR3 runs to 17 residues. Trimming took 6 bases from V and 7 from J; bases not matched to a gene: 14. CDR1 is MNHEY and CDR2 is SMNVEV in the germline V gene (reference sequence). The CDR3, as DNA: TGTGCCAGCAGGCGCGGGCTAGCGGGAGCCCGGGGCGGGGAGCTGTTTTTT. Protein sequence: CASRRGLAGARGGELFF.

V and J are TRBV20-1 and TRBJ1-1; 7 bases are a match to TRBD1. With 5 bases clipped from V and 5 bases from J, the junction kept 14 bases outside the gene matches. CDR1 is DFQATT, CDR2 SNEGSKA, per germline (reference sequence). This CDR3 has 15 residues. CDR3 in amino acids: CSAAGTEAFRTEAFF. CDR3 bases: TGCAGTGCTGCCGGGACAGAAGCTTTTAGGACTGAAGCTTTCTTT.

This clonotype occurred a few times. This chain joins TRBV7-9 and TRBJ2-3; D tentatively reads TRBD1 or TRBD2 (5 bases each). CDR3 length: 14 amino acids. Germline V lookup: CDR1 SEHNR, CDR2 FQNEAQ (reference sequence). V lost 5 bases, J lost 4 bases, and 13 bases lay in between. CDR3 nucleotides: TGTGCCAGCAGCGACAGCGGATCGGCAGATACGCAGTATTTT. Translation: CASSDSGSADTQYF. Drawing the rest from reference TRBV7-9 and TRBJ2-3, the complete variable domain is DTGVSQNPRHKITKRGQNVTFRCDPISEHNRLYWYRQTLGQGPEFLTYFQNEAQLEKSRLLSDRFSAERPKGSFSTLEIQRTEQGDSAMYLCASSDSGSADTQYFGPGTRLTVL.

The chain employs TRBV20-1 and TRBJ2-1; 7 bases map to TRBD1. Germline V gene data show CDR1 as DFQATT and CDR2 as SNEGSKA (reference sequence). J lost 8 bases, V lost 3 bases, and 10 bases had no gene match. CDR3 length equals 14 residues. CDR3 nucleotide sequence: TGCAGTGCTAGGGGACAGCGCGATTTCGATGAGCAGTTCTTC. It is translated as CSARGQRDFDEQFF.

This clonotype was seen many times. J is TRBJ2-3 and V is TRBV12-3 or TRBV12-4; TRBD2 might be the D (5 bases). V was pared by 7 bases and J by 3 bases, with 14 bases between. CDR3 length: 14 amino acids. CDR3 nucleotide sequence: TGTGCCAGCACGCTTGATCCGGGGACAGATACGCAGTATTTT. Its translation is CASTLDPGTDTQYF.

The CDR3 coding sequence is TGCAGTGCCCCTCAGGGGGCGGGATACAATGAGCAGTTCTTC. Amino acid sequence: CSAPQGAGYNEQFF. V usage is TRBV20-1 and J usage is TRBJ2-1; TRBD1 aligns across 8 bases. Germline V CDR1 and CDR2: DFQATT, SNEGSKA (reference sequence). The V gene end was trimmed by 6 bases and the J gene end by 4 bases; junction bases not matched to a gene: 8. CDR3 length equals 14 residues.

Many counts were recorded for this clonotype. This sequence joins TRBV27 and TRBJ1-2; a possible D gene is TRBD1 (6 bases). From germline, CDR1 is MNHEY and CDR2 SMNVEV (reference sequence). Trimming removed 8 bases at V and 8 bases at J, with 15 bases between. The length of the CDR3 is 12 residues. Here the CDR3 reads CASYLGGLGYTF. The DNA for the CDR3 is TGTGCCAGCTATCTAGGGGGGTTAGGCTACACCTTC.

A few counts support this clonotype. The chain joins TRBV20-1 to TRBJ1-1; possibly TRBD1 for D (6 bases). The V end lost 6 bases, the J end lost 3 bases, and 14 bases lay between the germline ends. Germline V lookup: CDR1 DFQATT, CDR2 SNEGSKA (reference sequence). This CDR3 spans 13 amino acids. CDR3 coding DNA: TGCAGTGCCAGGGGAGTCAAGTACACTGAAGCTTTCTTT. Its protein product is CSARGVKYTEAFF.

The chain employs TRBV18 and TRBJ2-7; D may be TRBD1 (5 bases). CDR1 is KGHSH, CDR2 LQKENI, per germline. V gave up 3 bases and J gave up 6 bases, with 6 bases separating them. This CDR3 comprises 11 residues. The CDR3 sequence: CASSPQGEQYF. As DNA, the CDR3 is TGTGCCAGCTCACCCCAGGGCGAGCAGTACTTC.

This clonotype was observed many times. The V gene is TRBV29-1, the J gene TRBJ2-4; D is undetermined. Germline assignment: CDR1 SQVTM and CDR2 ANQGSEA. The CDR3 runs to 14 residues. Between the trimmed V and J ends, which lost 0 bases and 1 base, there was a span of 7 bases. The DNA for the CDR3 is TGCAGCGTTGAAGAGTGGCGGGCCAAAAACATTCAGTACTTC. It yields the protein CSVEEWRAKNIQYF.

The J gene is TRBJ2-7, the V gene TRBV4-2; D uncertain. CDR1 and CDR2 from the germline V gene are LGHNA and YNFKEQ. The CDR3 sequence is 14 residues long. The V end was cut by 0 bases, the J end by 1 base, with 7 bases between. The chain's CDR3 is CASSQEDRSYEQYF. CDR3 bases: TGTGCCAGCAGCCAAGAGGATCGTTCCTACGAGCAGTACTTC.

This clonotype showed up just a few times. The chain uses TRBV5-1 and TRBJ2-1, with 7 positions matching TRBD2. Trimming took 0 bases from V and 5 from J; bases not matched to a gene: 23. This CDR3 contains 21 residues. Germline-derived CDR1 and CDR2 are SGHRS and YFSETQ. The DNA of the CDR3 is TGCGCCAGCAGCTTGGCCCTGGTACGGGAGGCCCAATCCTGGGGAAACAATGAGCAGTTCTTC. It yields the protein CASSLALVREAQSWGNNEQFF. Full variable domain (missing parts from reference TRBV5-1 and TRBJ2-1): KAGVTQTPRYLIKTRGQQVTLSCSPISGHRSVSWYQQTPGQGLQFLFEYFSETQRNKGNFPGRFSGRQFSNSRSEMNVSTLELGDSALYLCASSLALVREAQSWGNNEQFFGPGTRLTVL.

This clonotype was seen a handful of times. The chain carries TRBV12-3 or TRBV12-4 and TRBJ1-2; maybe TRBD1 (5 bases). The ends were cut back, 6 bases at V and 8 bases at J, with 19 bases in the middle. The CDR3 is 14 amino acids. In nucleotides, the CDR3 is TGTGCCAGCAGCCCCGGGGGGGGGTTAGGCGGCTACACCTTC. This translates into CASSPGGGLGGYTF.

This clonotype was seen at least ten times. This chain links TRBV4-1 with TRBJ2-3; TRBD2 is a possible D gene (6 bases). The germline CDR1 and CDR2 sequences are MGHRA and YSYEKL. This CDR3 has 14 amino acids. V lost 0 bases to trimming and J lost 6 bases, with 10 bases between them. The CDR3 sequence: CASSQEVTSDTQYF. For the CDR3, the DNA is TGCGCCAGCAGCCAAGAAGTTACTAGCGATACGCAGTATTTT.